These 24 T cell receptor beta chains were sequenced from one sample in a study of T cells in localized non-small cell lung cancer. Sequencing was performed with immunoSEQ multiplex PCR; in TCRdb, only in-frame clones are kept and a portion is missing. The repertoire holds about 78,000 clones, with 84% as singletons. The sample consisted of peripheral blood, taken before any cancer treatment. These receptor sequences come from a man aged 40 to 70 with stage I lung adenocarcinoma.

The chain couples TRBV9 to TRBJ1-6, with 7 nucleotides matching TRBD1. J was trimmed by 5 bases and V by 4 bases; bases with no gene match: 6. The CDR3 is 15 residues long. Per the germline V gene, CDR1 is SGDLS and CDR2 is YYNGEE. For the CDR3, the DNA is TGTGCCAGCAGCTTTGGGACAGCCGATAATTCACCCCTCCACTTT. This translates into CASSFGTADNSPLHF.

The chain carries TRBV9 and TRBJ1-5; D unclear. V gave up 0 bases and J gave up 4 bases, with 5 bases separating them. The CDR3 loop spans 13 amino acids. Germline-derived CDR1 and CDR2 are SGDLS and YYNGEE. Here the CDR3 reads CASSVEVNQPQHF. The DNA for the CDR3 is TGTGCCAGCAGCGTAGAGGTGAATCAGCCCCAGCATTTT.

This rearrangement joins TRBV7-6 to TRBJ2-3; D is unresolved. This CDR3 spans 13 amino acids. With 5 bases removed from V and 4 bases from J, the gap between germline ends came to 10 bases. Germline values: CDR1 SGHVS, CDR2 FNYEAQ. CDR3 region: CASSPRGPDTQYF. CDR3 sequence (DNA): TGTGCCAGCAGCCCCCGCGGACCAGATACGCAGTATTTT.

This clone has only one observation. The chain uses TRBV7-3 and TRBJ2-3; D gene unclear. Trimming took off 5 bases at V and 2 bases at J, with 11 bases between the two ends. Germline values: CDR1 SGHTA, CDR2 FQGTGA. The CDR3 is made up of 14 amino acids. The CDR3 region has the DNA TGTGCCAGCAGCCTCGGGTCGTACACAGATACGCAGTATTTT. It encodes CASSLGSYTDTQYF.

V is TRBV2 and J is TRBJ1-6; no firm D call. The CDR3 is 16 residues long. The germline V gene has CDR1 SNHLY and CDR2 FYNNEI. Between the trimmed V and J ends, which lost 4 bases and 7 bases, there was a span of 17 bases. The CDR3 nucleotides read TGTGCCAGCAGTGCGAGGGCGGGGATGGAAAATTCACCCCTCCACTTT. Protein sequence: CASSARAGMENSPLHF.

V and J are TRBV21-1 and TRBJ2-7; TRBD1, the table's D call, lacks a check against the DNA. TRBV21-1 is a documented pseudogene. This CDR3 has 15 amino acids. This CDR3 reads CASSTPLTGYHEQYF. DNA for the CDR3: TGTGCCAGCAGCACACCCTTGACAGGCTACCACGAGCAGTACTTC.

The V gene is TRBV30, the J gene TRBJ1-1; D uncertain. This CDR3 region has 13 residues. Trimming cost V 8 bases and J 0 bases, with 13 bases left between them. Germline CDR1 and CDR2: GTSNPN and SVGIG (reference sequence). CDR3 in amino acids: CALNKGMNTEAFF. Written as DNA, the CDR3 is TGTGCCCTAAACAAAGGGATGAACACTGAAGCTTTCTTT.

V and J are TRBV19 and TRBJ2-1; 8 bases map to TRBD2. Trimming cost V 6 bases and J 0 bases; bases outside gene matches: 16. This CDR3 has 19 amino acids. CDR1 LNHDA and CDR2 SQIVND come from the germline V gene (reference sequence). CDR3 in DNA: TGTGCCAGTAGACACACTCCCGGGACTAGTAGAACCTCCTACAATGAGCAGTTCTTC. As protein: CASRHTPGTSRTSYNEQFF.

The gene calls are TRBV9 and TRBJ2-3; unclear D gene. CDR3 size: 15 residues. Germline V gene lookup returns CDR1 SGDLS and CDR2 YYNGEE. V was shortened by 3 bases and J by 1 base, with 12 bases between the two germline ends. The CDR3 DNA reads as TGTGCCAGCAGCGCGGACCCTGGGCGCACAGATACGCAGTATTTT. It is translated as CASSADPGRTDTQYF.

V usage is TRBV5-4 and J usage is TRBJ2-7; 10 nucleotides align to TRBD1. Germline trimming cut 3 bases from V and 3 bases from J; bases unmatched to any gene: 9. The CDR3 is 16 amino acids. CDR1 is SGHNT, CDR2 YYREEE, per germline (reference sequence). Here the CDR3 DNA reads TGTGCCAGCAGCTCCGGGACAGGGGTTTCGGACTACGAGCAGTACTTC. Protein: CASSSGTGVSDYEQYF.

The chain joins TRBV6-5 to TRBJ2-5; tentatively, D is TRBD2 (6 bases). The germline V and J ends were trimmed by 11 bases and 5 bases, with 15 bases remaining between them. The CDR3 extends over 12 amino acids. Germline values: CDR1 MNHEY, CDR2 SVGAGI. The CDR3 region has the DNA TGTGCCTCTAGGGACTTCGTGGAGACCCAGTACTTC. This gives the protein CASRDFVETQYF.

The J gene is TRBJ2-2, the V gene TRBV30; 7 positions match TRBD2. The V gene's germline CDR1 is GTSNPN and CDR2 SVGIG (reference sequence). The CDR3 sequence is 16 residues long. CDR3 region: CAFDTSGGSYTGELFF. CDR3 DNA: TGTGCTTTCGACACCTCGGGGGGTTCGTACACCGGGGAGCTGTTTTTT.

The CDR3 DNA follows: TGCGCCAGCAGCAGGCAGCGCCAAGAGACCCAGTACTTC. Its protein is CASSRQRQETQYF. The chain employs TRBV5-1 and TRBJ2-5, with D unresolved. Germline V gene sequence: CDR1 SGHRS, CDR2 YFSETQ. Trimming removed 4 bases at V and 1 base at J, with 8 bases between. The CDR3 has 13 residues.

The gene calls are TRBV2 and TRBJ1-2, with TRBD1 matching over 9 bases. Germline CDR1 SNHLY, CDR2 FYNNEI. The CDR3 covers 13 residues. V shed 8 bases, J shed 2 bases, and the junction held 3 bases outside the gene matches. The CDR3 region has the DNA TGTGCCAGCCGTGGGACAGGGAACTATGGCTACACCTTC. Translation: CASRGTGNYGYTF.

The rearrangement joins TRBV7-9 to TRBJ2-3; D not resolved. This CDR3 region has 13 residues. CDR1 and CDR2 from the germline V gene are SEHNR and FQNEAQ (reference sequence). The V end lost 1 base, the J end lost 2 bases, and 4 bases lay between the germline ends. CDR3 amino acids: CASSLGTTDTQYF. The DNA of the CDR3 is TGTGCCAGCAGCTTAGGCACCACAGATACGCAGTATTTT.

The genes are TRBV19 and TRBJ1-4; no definite D call. The CDR3 spans 11 residues. Trimming cost V 2 bases and J 12 bases, with 7 bases left between them. Germline CDR1 and CDR2: LNHDA and SQIVND (reference sequence). The CDR3 DNA reads TGTGCCAGTAGTATACTGGGTCAACTGTTTTTT. Translation gives CASSILGQLFF. The complete variable domain, with remaining parts taken from reference TRBV19 and TRBJ1-4, reads DGGITQSPKYLFRKEGQNVTLSCEQNLNHDAMYWYRQDPGQGLRLIYYSQIVNDFQKGDIAEGYSVSREKKESFPLTVTSAQKNPTAFYLCASSILGQLFFGSGTQLSVL.

A word on this clone: Germline is not matched at one junction end, which may reflect a read error. The V call is TRBV7-7, the J call TRBJ2-2; TRBD2 is a possible D gene (6 bases). The CDR3 covers 17 residues. Germline-derived CDR1 and CDR2 are SSHAT and FNYEAQ (reference sequence). This CDR3 reads CASSSSAQPGAAGELFF. The CDR3 DNA reads TGTGCTAGCAGCTCTAGCGCACAACCGGGCGCGGCCGGGGAGCTGTTTTTT.

This clone came up once. This sequence joins TRBV6-4 and TRBJ2-2; 13 bases match TRBD2. V was clipped by 2 bases and J by 4 bases; unmatched bases: 1. Germline loops: CDR1 MRHNA, CDR2 SNTAGT. The length of the CDR3 is 16 residues. The CDR3 loop reads CASSDTSGGATGELFF. The CDR3 DNA reads as TGTGCCAGCAGTGACACTAGCGGGGGGGCCACCGGGGAGCTGTTTTTT.

This sequence joins TRBV10-3 and TRBJ1-1; tentatively, D is TRBD1 (5 bases). Trimming cost V 0 bases and J 3 bases, with 11 bases left between them. This CDR3 contains 15 residues. Germline-derived CDR1 and CDR2 are ENHRY and SYGVKD. The CDR3 region is CAISESDGGYTEAFF. The CDR3 bases are TGTGCCATCAGTGAGTCTGATGGGGGTTACACTGAAGCTTTCTTT.

The chain uses TRBV29-1 and TRBJ2-3, with 9 bases aligning to TRBD2. Germline V gene sequence: CDR1 SQVTM, CDR2 ANQGSEA. Trimming removed 6 bases from V and 1 base from J; junction bases left unmatched: 8. The CDR3 extends over 15 amino acids. The CDR3 here is CSVTTSSGGTDTQYF. The CDR3 DNA follows: TGCAGCGTCACAACTTCTAGCGGGGGCACAGATACGCAGTATTTT.

This rearrangement joins TRBV7-2 to TRBJ2-7; perhaps TRBD1 as D (6 bases). V lost 2 bases, J lost 0 bases, and 20 bases lay in between. The length of the CDR3 is 18 residues. Germline CDR1 reads SGHTA; CDR2 reads FQGNSA. The CDR3 DNA reads TGTGCCAGCAGCTTAAGAATTGTGACAGGCCTCAGCTCCTACGAGCAGTACTTC. Protein product: CASSLRIVTGLSSYEQYF.

This clone was seen a single time. The V call is TRBV7-2, the J call TRBJ2-7; D unresolved. The CDR3 extends over 13 amino acids. Trimming cost V 4 bases and J 6 bases, with 13 bases left between them. Germline V CDR1 and CDR2: SGHTA, FQGNSA. CDR3 sequence: CASSSPTVGEQYF. The CDR3 DNA follows: TGTGCCAGCAGCTCCCCAACGGTTGGCGAGCAGTACTTC.

The V gene is TRBV7-8, the J gene TRBJ2-7; D is ambiguous. Trimming removed 1 base from V and 7 bases from J, with 14 bases in between. From germline, CDR1 is SGHVS and CDR2 FQNEAQ. The CDR3 covers 14 residues. The CDR3: CASSLVYREREQYF. The CDR3 DNA follows: TGTGCCAGCAGCTTAGTTTATAGGGAAAGGGAGCAGTACTTC.

This clone came up once. The rearrangement uses TRBV7-2 and TRBJ1-1, with no clear D. CDR3 size: 19 residues. V lost 0 bases and J 0 bases, leaving 20 bases between the germline ends. CDR1 and CDR2 (germline): SGHTA, FQGNSA. CDR3 region: CASSLAPSRKWTVNTEAFF. As DNA, the CDR3 is TGTGCCAGCAGCTTAGCCCCTTCTAGAAAATGGACTGTGAACACTGAAGCTTTCTTT.